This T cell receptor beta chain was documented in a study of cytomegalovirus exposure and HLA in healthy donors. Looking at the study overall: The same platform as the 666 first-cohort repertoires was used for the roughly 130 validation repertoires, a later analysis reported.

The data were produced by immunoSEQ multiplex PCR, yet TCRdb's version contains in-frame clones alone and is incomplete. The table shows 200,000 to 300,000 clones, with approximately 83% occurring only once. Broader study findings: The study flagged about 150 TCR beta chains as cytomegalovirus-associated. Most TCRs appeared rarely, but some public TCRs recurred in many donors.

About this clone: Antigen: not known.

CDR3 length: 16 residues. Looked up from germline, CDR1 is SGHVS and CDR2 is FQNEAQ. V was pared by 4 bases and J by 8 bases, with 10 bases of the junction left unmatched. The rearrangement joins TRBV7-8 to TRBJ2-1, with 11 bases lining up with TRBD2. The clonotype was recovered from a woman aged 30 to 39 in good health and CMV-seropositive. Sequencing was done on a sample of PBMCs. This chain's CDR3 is CASSSHRLAGKDEQFF. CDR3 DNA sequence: TGTGCCAGCAGCTCCCATAGACTAGCGGGAAAGGATGAGCAGTTCTTC. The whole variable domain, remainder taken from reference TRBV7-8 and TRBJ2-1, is GAGVSQSPRYKVAKRGQDVALRCDPISGHVSLFWYQQALGQGPEFLTYFQNEAQLDKSGLPSDRFFAERPEGSVSTLKIQRTQQEDSAVYLCASSSHRLAGKDEQFFGPGTRLTVL.